This T cell receptor (beta chain) came from a study of T cell responses to AZD1222 COVID-19 vaccine (dated by TCRdb to the early 2020s). Some background on the complete study: A total of about 230 trial participants underwent TCR sequencing, of whom some 210 received two doses of AZD1222 and 26 received two doses of the MenACWY control vaccine. Enrollment into the trials was organized by age into subgroups of 18-55, 56-69 and 70-plus years, and those subgroups contained 148, 28 and 57 TCR-sequenced participants, respectively. On the study overall, not on this receptor specifically: Most participants were white British and females outnumbered males, and the authors suggested that clonal diversity may have been underestimated. Conclusions about previously exposed vaccinees are limited, since just five or six AZD1222 recipients were seropositive for SARS-CoV-2 at baseline. In the small 56-69-year group, the increase in depth fell short of significance, most likely because of low power. CD4 TCRs associated with the vaccine covered the entire spike protein, and the dominant responses were in regions 160-218 and 743-854. After two AZD1222 doses, both the breadth and the depth of spike-specific TCRs were significantly higher than at day 0 and than in MenACWY recipients. Reportedly, close to half of the unique spike-specific TCRs recognized epitopes lying outside the regions that are mutated in the B.1.351 and B.1.1.7 variants. Because no samples from the day 14 peak response were available, repertoires could be characterized only after the peak T cell response.

For this clone: The antigen it binds to is not known. Base qualities are not at hand, and no much larger clone is one base apart.

Per the germline V gene, SGHVS is the CDR1 and FNYEAQ is the CDR2. The germline V and J ends show losses of 3 bases and 4 bases respectively, and no gene match explains 6 bases of the junction. The CDR3 sequence holds 15 residues, the cysteine and phenylalanine included. Left in the record is the CDR3 DNA by itself, 45 bases read in frame from the first base. This specimen's time point label, interpreted: about 28 days (+/-7) after the second vaccine dose. AZD1222 recipients with second doses at about 4 weeks or about 12 weeks were pooled, because spike-specific TCR depth and breadth did not differ between schedules. Vaccinee samples came from UK trials COV001 and COV002, including a single-blind randomized controlled phase 2/3 trial of AZD1222 (ChAdOx1 nCoV-19) in healthy adults. Trial participant PBMC samples were collected at day 0 and day 28 after the second dose for TCRbeta chain sequencing.

The CDR3 regions of human TCRbeta chains were analyzed by immunosequencing. Regarding the original processing steps: Repertoire TCRs were checked for matches against a reference library of SARS-CoV-2-specific TCRs that had been generated using the MIRA antigen-specificity platform. Breadth was defined as the fraction of unique TCRs that were SARS-CoV-2-associated, and depth was defined as the fraction of total T cells that were SARS-CoV-2-associated. Using the MIRA data, each spike-specific TCR was assigned both to the spike region to which the TCR was reactive and to a CD4 or CD8 class. Log10-transformed breadth and depth values were compared by one-way ANOVA with Sidak's multiple comparisons tests. The immuneACCESS repertoire file appears here via TCRdb, limited to in-frame rearrangements. These files lack a portion of the clones; in checked studies, under half of the deficit traces to unresolved V genes, and the cause of the others is not known. V and J calls and clone size follow that table, whereas D and trimming were derived from the DNA. This sample comprises about 86,000 clones, more than 70% of them detected only once. Of the sample, 6% to 7.5% is held by the ten largest clones.

This receptor was identified in an adult who received the AZD1222 COVID-19 vaccine. The chain couples TRBV7-6 to TRBJ1-2, with 9 bases matching TRBD1. The source was peripheral blood, collected 28 days after the second AZD1222 dose. This receptor has the CDR3 CASSFQTGGGYGYTF. The bases read TGTGCCAGCAGCTTTCAGACAGGGGGTGGCTATGGCTACACCTTC.